Below, one T cell receptor (beta chain) is given with its context. Antigen specificity is unknown. Sequenced by immunoSEQ multiplex PCR; TCRdb stores in-frame clones only, minus some. The sample includes 170,000 or so clones, 85% to 95% of them seen just once. Trimming took 5 bases from V and 6 from J, leaving 14 bases between them. This CDR3 contains 13 residues. CDR1 and CDR2 from the germline V gene are MNHEY and SMNVEV (reference sequence). This entry is derived from a study of T cell responses to AZD1222 COVID-19 vaccine. Regarding the study as a whole: A rise in Spike-specific TCR breadth and depth followed two AZD1222 doses.

The source is an adult in good health. This chain links TRBV27 with TRBJ2-7; no definite D call. The specimen comprised peripheral blood, sampled on day 0 of AZD1222 vaccination. The CDR3 DNA is TGTGCCAGCAGTCTAGTTTGGCCGGGCGAGCAGTACTTC. Its translation is CASSLVWPGEQYF.